The 6 T cell receptor beta chains below come from one sample, sequenced in a study of CD8 T cells in ankylosing spondylitis. The study, taken as a whole, reports: Typical of ankylosing spondylitis blood, it appeared, was a TCR beta motif of about eight highly homologous variants.

A single record per CDR3 protein comes from TCRdb applying MiXCR to the 5' RACE reads. The sample shows about 540,000 distinct CDR3 sequences, roughly an eighth of them seen only once. Their cognate antigens are unknown. Sequenced: blood, either unsorted or a sorted T cell fraction (not recorded which). All receptors derive from a male donor with ankylosing spondylitis.

The J gene is TRBJ2-2, the V gene TRBV4-1; no clear D. This CDR3 spans 15 amino acids. V shed 0 bases and J shed 4 bases, with 9 bases lying between them. CDR1 and CDR2 (germline): MGHRA, YSYEKL. The CDR3 reads CASSQEEGSTGELFF. In DNA form, the CDR3 reads TGCGCCAGCAGCCAAGAAGAAGGCTCCACCGGGGAGCTGTTTTTT.

In its sample, this clonotype was seen a few times. The V and J genes are TRBV20-1 and TRBJ2-3; 8 positions match TRBD2. After removal of 2 bases from V and 2 bases from J, the junction contained 3 bases not matched to a gene. The V gene's germline CDR1 is DFQATT and CDR2 SNEGSKA (reference sequence). The CDR3 consists of 14 residues. The CDR3 DNA reads TGCAGTGCTAGACCTAGCGGGCACACAGATACGCAGTATTTT. This sequence encodes CSARPSGHTDTQYF.

The chain carries TRBV7-9 and TRBJ1-1, with D possibly matching TRBD1 (5 bases). The ends were cut back, 4 bases at V and 3 bases at J, with 9 bases in the middle. CDR3 length: 13 residues. Germline values: CDR1 SEHNR, CDR2 FQNEAQ (reference sequence). CDR3 loop: CASSSGGDTEAFF. The CDR3 coding sequence is TGTGCCAGCAGCTCCGGGGGAGACACTGAAGCTTTCTTT.

The chain carries TRBV3-1 and TRBJ2-1, with D possibly TRBD2 on 6 matching bases. From germline, CDR1 is LGHDT and CDR2 YNNKEL (reference sequence). The CDR3 is 15 amino acids. V dropped 4 bases and J dropped 7 bases, with 17 bases sitting between them. CDR3: CASSLTGLSANEQFF. In DNA form, the CDR3 reads TGTGCCAGCAGCCTTACGGGACTTTCGGCTAATGAGCAGTTCTTC.

This clonotype has at least ten counts. The rearrangement joins TRBV5-1 to TRBJ2-1; 7 bases line up with TRBD2. The CDR3 sequence is 15 residues long. The V and J ends lost 0 bases and 5 bases, in that order; junction bases with no gene match: 5. Germline V gives CDR1 SGHRS, CDR2 YFSETQ. In DNA, the CDR3 is TGCGCCAGCAGCTTGGCCAGCGGGATTAACAATGAGCAGTTCTTC. Translation: CASSLASGINNEQFF. The complete variable domain, with remaining parts taken from reference TRBV5-1 and TRBJ2-1, reads KAGVTQTPRYLIKTRGQQVTLSCSPISGHRSVSWYQQTPGQGLQFLFEYFSETQRNKGNFPGRFSGRQFSNSRSEMNVSTLELGDSALYLCASSLASGINNEQFFGPGTRLTVL.

The rearrangement joins TRBV6-1 to TRBJ2-2, with TRBD2 matching over 8 bases. The germline V gene encodes CDR1 MNHNS and CDR2 SASEGT. The CDR3 is made up of 14 amino acids. V dropped 6 bases and J dropped 7; count of bases not matched to a gene: 7. CDR3 sequence (DNA): TGTGCCAGCAGAGCCGGGAGGGACCTCGGGGAGCTGTTTTTT. Protein: CASRAGRDLGELFF.